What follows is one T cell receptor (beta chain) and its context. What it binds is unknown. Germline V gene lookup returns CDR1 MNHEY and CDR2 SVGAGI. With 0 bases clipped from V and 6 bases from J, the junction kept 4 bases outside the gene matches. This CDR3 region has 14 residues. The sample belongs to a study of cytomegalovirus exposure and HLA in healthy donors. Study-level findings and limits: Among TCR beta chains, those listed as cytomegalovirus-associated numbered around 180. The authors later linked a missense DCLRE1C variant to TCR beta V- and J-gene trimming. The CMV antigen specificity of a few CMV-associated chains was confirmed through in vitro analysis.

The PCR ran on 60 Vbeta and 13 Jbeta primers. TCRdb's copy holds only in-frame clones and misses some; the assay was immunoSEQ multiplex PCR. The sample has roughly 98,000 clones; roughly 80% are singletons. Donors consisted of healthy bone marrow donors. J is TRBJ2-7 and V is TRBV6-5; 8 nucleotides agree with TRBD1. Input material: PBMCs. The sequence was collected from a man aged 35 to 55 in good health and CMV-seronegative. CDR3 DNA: TGTGCCAGCAGTTACTCGCAGGGGGCCGGCGAGCAGTACTTC. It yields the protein CASSYSQGAGEQYF.